This T cell receptor beta chain emerged from a study of immune characterization of retroperitoneal liposarcoma. By share, this clonotype counts as medium-sized. TCRdb independently ran MiXCR on the PCR reads; one entry per CDR3 protein. This sample has around 20,000 distinct CDR3 sequences, with 37% found just once. Trimming stripped 5 bases from V and 1 base from J, with 17 bases between. The CDR3 consists of 16 residues. CDR1 and CDR2 from the germline V gene are SGHTA and FQGNSA. The sample consisted of blood. The origin of this receptor is a male donor with retroperitoneal liposarcoma. This rearrangement joins TRBV7-2 to TRBJ2-5; no reliable D call. In nucleotides, the CDR3 is TGTGCCAGCAGCATCAAAGCTGTGAGTCTCCAAGAGACCCAGTACTTC. It encodes CASSIKAVSLQETQYF.